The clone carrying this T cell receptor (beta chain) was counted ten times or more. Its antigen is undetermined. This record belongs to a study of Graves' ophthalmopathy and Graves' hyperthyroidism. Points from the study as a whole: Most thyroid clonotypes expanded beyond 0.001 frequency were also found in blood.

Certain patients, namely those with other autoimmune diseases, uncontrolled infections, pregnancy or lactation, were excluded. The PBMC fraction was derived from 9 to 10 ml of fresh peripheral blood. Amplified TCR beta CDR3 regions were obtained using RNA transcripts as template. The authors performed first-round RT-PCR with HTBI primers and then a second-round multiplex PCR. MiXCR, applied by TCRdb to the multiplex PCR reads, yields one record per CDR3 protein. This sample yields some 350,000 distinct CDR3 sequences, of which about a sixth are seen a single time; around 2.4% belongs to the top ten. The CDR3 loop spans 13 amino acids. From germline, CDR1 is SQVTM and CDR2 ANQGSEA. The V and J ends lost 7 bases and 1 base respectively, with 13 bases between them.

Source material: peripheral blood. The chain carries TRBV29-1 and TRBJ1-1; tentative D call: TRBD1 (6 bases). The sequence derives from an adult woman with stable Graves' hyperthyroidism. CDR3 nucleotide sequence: TGCAGCGCCACGGGGGGCTCGAACACTGAAGCTTTCTTT. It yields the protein CSATGGSNTEAFF.